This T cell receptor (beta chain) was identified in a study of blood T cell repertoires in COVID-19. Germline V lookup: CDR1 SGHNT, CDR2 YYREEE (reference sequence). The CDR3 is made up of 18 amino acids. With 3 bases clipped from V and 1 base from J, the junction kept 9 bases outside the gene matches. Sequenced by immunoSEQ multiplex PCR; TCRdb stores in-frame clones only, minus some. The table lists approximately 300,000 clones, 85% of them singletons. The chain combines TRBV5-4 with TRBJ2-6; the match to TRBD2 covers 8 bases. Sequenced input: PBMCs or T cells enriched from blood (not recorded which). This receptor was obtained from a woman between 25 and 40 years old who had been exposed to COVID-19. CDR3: CASSSGLAYSSGANVLTF. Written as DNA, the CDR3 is TGTGCCAGCAGCTCCGGACTAGCTTACTCGTCTGGGGCCAACGTCCTGACTTTC.